The T cell receptor beta chain under discussion was sequenced for a study of regulatory T cells in long-lasting Graves disease. Time point defined: newly diagnosed GD, antithyroid drugs for less than 3 months. PBMC-extracted RNA yielded the TCR library. In germline, CDR1 is MNHNS, CDR2 SASEGT. The germline V and J ends were trimmed by 2 bases and 2 bases, with 10 bases remaining between them. This CDR3 has 15 residues. Construction of the TCR beta libraries employed iRepertoire HTBI primers in conjunction with Arm-PCR of CDR3 regions. Per the original methods: Identified segments across samples numbered some 62 TRBV and 14 to 15 TRBJ. MiXCR, run by TCRdb on the multiplex PCR reads, gives a single entry per CDR3 protein. These V and J calls rely on TCRdb rather than the paper's analysis. The sample has 400,000 to 550,000 distinct CDR3 sequences; 15% are singletons. This clonotype was observed a few times.

This sample also belongs to another study, concerning T cells in Graves' hyperthyroidism and ophthalmopathy.

The material sequenced was peripheral blood mononuclear cells (PBMCs), taken at new diagnosis, from a patient treated with antithyroid drugs. The chain employs TRBV6-1 and TRBJ1-5; possible D gene TRBD1, 5 bases. The TCR sequence derives from a woman aged 25 to 39 with Graves disease. CDR3: CASSEYVQGNQPQHF. The CDR3 DNA follows: TGTGCCAGCAGTGAATATGTACAGGGCAATCAGCCCCAGCATTTT.